The 17 T cell receptor beta chains given below trace back to one sample, sequenced in a study of T cells after yellow fever vaccination. A single record per CDR3 protein comes from TCRdb applying MiXCR to the 5' RACE reads. The sample contains 450,000 to 550,000 distinct CDR3 sequences, around a fifth of which appear only once. The sample in question was PBMCs, obtained 21 days after the first yellow fever vaccination. All receptors come from a man younger than 35 who received the YFV17D yellow fever vaccine.

The chain employs TRBV4-2 and TRBJ2-5; 7 bases are a match to TRBD1. CDR3 length: 14 amino acids. Trimming took 1 base from V and 1 from J; bases not matched to a gene: 0. CDR1 and CDR2 from the germline V gene are LGHNA and YNFKEQ. The DNA for the CDR3 is TGTGCCAGCAGCCAAGGGGACAGCCAAGAGACCCAGTACTTC. Amino acids: CASSQGDSQETQYF.

The count of this clonotype is one. This chain uses TRBV12-3 or TRBV12-4 with TRBJ1-2; D uncertain. The CDR3 covers 12 residues. Trimming removed 2 bases at V and 4 bases at J, with 5 bases between. The CDR3 here is CASSLIGYGYTF. The CDR3 region has the DNA TGTGCCAGCAGTTTAATAGGCTATGGCTACACCTTC.

This clonotype appeared a few times. The V and J genes are TRBV7-2 and TRBJ2-7, with 9 bases lining up with TRBD1. This CDR3 has 14 amino acids. Looked up from germline, CDR1 is SGHTA and CDR2 is FQGNSA. With 5 bases clipped from V and 3 bases from J, the junction kept 5 bases outside the gene matches. DNA of the CDR3: TGTGCCAGCAGCGGCGGGACAGGGATCTACGAGCAGTACGTC. Its translation: CASSGGTGIYEQYV.

The chain recombines TRBV6-6 with TRBJ1-1; D is undetermined. CDR1 and CDR2 (germline): MNHNY, SVGAGI (reference sequence). Trimming stripped 5 bases from V and 4 bases from J, with 11 bases between. The CDR3 has 13 residues. This CDR3 reads CASSHTVITEAFF. For the CDR3, the DNA is TGTGCCAGCAGTCACACAGTGATCACTGAAGCTTTCTTT.

This clonotype came up many times. The CDR3 loop is CAIAVSSGGQETQYF. CDR3 DNA: TGTGCCATCGCCGTTTCTAGCGGGGGTCAAGAGACCCAGTACTTC. The rearrangement joins TRBV10-3 to TRBJ2-5; 10 bases map to TRBD2. Unmatched junction bases numbered 8, after V lost 8 bases and J lost 2 bases. This CDR3 region has 15 residues. Germline CDR1 is ENHRY and CDR2 is SYGVKD.

This rearrangement joins TRBV6-2 or TRBV6-3 to TRBJ2-3; D is uncertain. Germline lookup yields CDR1 MNHEY and CDR2 SVGEGT. This CDR3 has 11 residues. Trimming pared 6 bases from V and 6 bases from J, leaving 7 bases between. Written as DNA, the CDR3 is TGTGCCAGCAGCAAATGGGATACGCAGTATTTT. It translates to CASSKWDTQYF.

The chain combines TRBV5-1 with TRBJ1-2, with D tentatively TRBD1 (6 bases). Germline V gene lookup returns CDR1 SGHRS and CDR2 YFSETQ. Trimming removed 4 bases at V and 4 bases at J, with 14 bases between. The CDR3 is made up of 14 amino acids. CDR3 protein: CASSGLTGAYGYTF. The CDR3, as DNA: TGCGCCAGCAGCGGATTGACAGGTGCCTATGGCTACACCTTC.

This chain links TRBV5-1 with TRBJ1-1; D might be TRBD1 (5 bases). CDR3 length: 12 residues. From germline, CDR1 is SGHRS and CDR2 YFSETQ. Trimming took 6 bases from V and 4 from J, leaving 10 bases between them. The CDR3 reads CASTGGTTEAFF. The CDR3 DNA sequence: TGCGCCAGCACCGGCGGGACCACTGAAGCTTTCTTT.

Regarding this clonotype: One junction end disagrees with the germline gene, perhaps due to a read error. The chain has TRBV7-2 and TRBJ1-2; D remains ambiguous. Per the germline V gene, CDR1 is SGHTA and CDR2 is FQGNSA. This CDR3 contains 15 residues. The CDR3 DNA follows: TGTGCCAGCAGTTTAGGATATGGGAGGAACTATGGCTACACCTTC. Translating it yields CASSLGYGRNYGYTF.

The gene calls are TRBV6-2 or TRBV6-3 and TRBJ2-3; TRBD2 matches at 7 bases. V was clipped by 7 bases and J by 2 bases; unmatched bases: 9. Germline V gene data show CDR1 as MNHEY and CDR2 as SVGEGT. The length of the CDR3 is 15 residues. The DNA for the CDR3 is TGTGCCAGCAAGATAGCGGGCATCTTCACAGATACGCAGTATTTT. Translating it yields CASKIAGIFTDTQYF.

In its sample, this clonotype was seen a few times. This chain links TRBV28 with TRBJ1-2, with D uncertain. V shed 7 bases and J shed 4 bases, with 10 bases lying between them. The germline gives CDR1 MDHEN, CDR2 SYDVKM. The CDR3 length is 12 residues. CDR3: CASTRSSYGYTF. The CDR3, as DNA: TGTGCCAGCACTCGATCTTCCTATGGCTACACCTTC.

This clonotype came up a few times. The chain links TRBV30 to TRBJ2-7, with 10 bases matching TRBD1. The trim removed 2 bases at V and 6 bases at J, leaving 1 base unmatched. From germline, CDR1 is GTSNPN and CDR2 SVGIG (reference sequence). The CDR3 contains 12 residues. The CDR3, as DNA: TGTGCCTGGAGTAGGACAGGGGGCGAGCAGTACTTC. As protein: CAWSRTGGEQYF.

The chain uses TRBV15 and TRBJ2-7; 7 bases are shared with TRBD2. Germline CDR1 and CDR2: LNHNV and YYDKDF (reference sequence). The CDR3 loop spans 15 amino acids. After removal of 2 bases from V and 5 bases from J, the junction contained 9 bases not matched to a gene. The CDR3 here is CATSRPGQGRDEQYF. The CDR3 DNA follows: TGTGCCACCAGCAGACCTGGACAAGGGAGGGACGAGCAGTACTTC.

The chain uses TRBV4-3 and TRBJ2-1, with 9 bases lining up with TRBD2. Losses at the gene ends were 3 bases for V and 6 bases for J; bases not matched to a gene: 12. Germline lookup yields CDR1 LGHNA and CDR2 YSLEER. CDR3 length equals 17 residues. The CDR3 loop reads CASSHRSSGLAGNEQFF. Written as DNA, the CDR3 is TGCGCCAGCAGCCATAGGAGTTCGGGACTAGCCGGCAATGAGCAGTTCTTC.

This clonotype was counted only a few times. The V call is TRBV20-1, the J call TRBJ1-3; D remains ambiguous. Trimming removed 6 bases at V and 1 base at J, with 13 bases between. Germline assignment: CDR1 DFQATT and CDR2 SNEGSKA (reference sequence). The CDR3 runs to 14 residues. The CDR3 spells CSAHISGSGNTIYF. Here the CDR3 DNA reads TGCAGTGCACACATATCGGGTTCTGGAAACACCATATATTTT.

The chain recombines TRBV7-9 with TRBJ1-1; possible D gene TRBD1, 5 bases. Germline loops: CDR1 SEHNR, CDR2 FQNEAQ (reference sequence). The CDR3 has 13 residues. The ends were cut back, 7 bases at V and 3 bases at J, with 12 bases in the middle. CDR3 in amino acids: CASKWEGDTEAFF. CDR3 nucleotides: TGTGCCAGCAAGTGGGAAGGGGACACTGAAGCTTTCTTT.

V is TRBV6-1 and J is TRBJ1-5; 7 nucleotides align to TRBD1. The trim removed 6 bases at V and 2 bases at J, leaving 4 bases unmatched. Germline V gene sequence: CDR1 MNHNS, CDR2 SASEGT. CDR3 length equals 14 residues. CDR3 sequence reads: CASRIGQGNQPQHF. DNA of the CDR3: TGTGCCAGCAGGATTGGACAGGGCAATCAGCCCCAGCATTTT.